The clone carrying this T cell receptor (beta chain) is a singleton in its sample. The data stem from a study of shared T cell receptors in the human thymus. Trimming left V 6 bases short and J 2 bases short, with 26 bases between. Germline CDR1 LNHDA, CDR2 SQIVND (reference sequence). There are 19 residues in the CDR3. Clones were sequenced by immunoSEQ multiplex PCR, and TCRdb holds only the in-frame ones, with some missing. The sample yields roughly 550,000 clones, around 78% seen once. This same sample was also taken into another study, of human thymus T cells. In that study: Congenital heart defects were the reason for the corrective surgery that the donors, healthy Finnish infants, were having. During corrective heart surgery, resections were taken, and the thymus tissue came from them. V and J gene usage appeared biased in thymic and blood repertoires. Related research reported highly overlapping thymic repertoires among unrelated individuals.

The sequenced sample consisted of thymocytes. The receptor was derived from a boy under three years old with a congenital heart defect. This chain connects TRBV19 to TRBJ1-5, with a possible D match to TRBD1 (5 bases). In DNA, the CDR3 is TGTGCCAGTAGGAGGAGGGGTCGGTTCCACATGGGGGGCAATCAGCCCCAGCATTTT. Protein sequence: CASRRRGRFHMGGNQPQHF.